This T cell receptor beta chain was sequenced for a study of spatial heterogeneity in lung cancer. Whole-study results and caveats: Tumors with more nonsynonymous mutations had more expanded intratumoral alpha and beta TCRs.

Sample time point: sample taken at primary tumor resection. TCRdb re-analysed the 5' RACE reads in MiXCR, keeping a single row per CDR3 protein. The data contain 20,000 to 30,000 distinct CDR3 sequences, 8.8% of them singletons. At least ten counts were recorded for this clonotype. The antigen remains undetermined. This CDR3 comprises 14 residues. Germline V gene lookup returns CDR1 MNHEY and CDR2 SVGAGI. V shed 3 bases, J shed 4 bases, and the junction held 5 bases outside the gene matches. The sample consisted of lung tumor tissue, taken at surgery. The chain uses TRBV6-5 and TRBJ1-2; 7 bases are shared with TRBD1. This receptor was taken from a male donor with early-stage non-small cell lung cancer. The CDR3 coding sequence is TGTGCCAGCAGTTATGGGGCAGGGGGCTATGGCTACACCTTC. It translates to CASSYGAGGYGYTF.